Reported below is one TCR beta chain. Germline loops: CDR1 SGHTA, CDR2 FQGNSA. V dropped 4 bases and J dropped 3; count of bases not matched to a gene: 6. The CDR3 extends over 14 amino acids. This specimen comes from a study of T-cell reconstitution after alpha-beta-depleted transplantation in children. Researchers prepared the TCRbeta library using unique molecular identifiers, the study reports. TCRdb re-analysed the PCR reads in MiXCR, keeping a single row per CDR3 protein. The table has about 600,000 distinct CDR3 sequences, over 10% seen once. The chain employs TRBV7-2 and TRBJ2-7; 7 bases line up with TRBD1. The sample here was PBMCs, mostly from graft donor cells, taken 360 days after TCRalphabeta/CD19-depleted stem cell transplant. The sequence came from a male patient aged 10 to 17 who had a stem cell transplant for acute myeloid leukemia, so the T cells may come from the graft donor. The CDR3 coding sequence is TGTGCCAGCAGCTCCCGGGACAGCTACTACGAGCAGTACTTC. Protein product: CASSSRDSYYEQYF.